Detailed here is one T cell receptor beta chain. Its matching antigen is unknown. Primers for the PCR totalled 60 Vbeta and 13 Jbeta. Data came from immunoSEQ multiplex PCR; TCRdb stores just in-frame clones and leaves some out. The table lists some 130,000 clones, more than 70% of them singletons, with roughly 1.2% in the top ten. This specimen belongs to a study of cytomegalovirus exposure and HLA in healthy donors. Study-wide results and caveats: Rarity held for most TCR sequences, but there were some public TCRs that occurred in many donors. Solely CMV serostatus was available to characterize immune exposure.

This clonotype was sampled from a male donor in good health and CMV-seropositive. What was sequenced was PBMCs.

The CDR3 sequence: CASSLGQGLTGELFF. Here the CDR3 DNA reads TGCGCCAGCAGCTTGGGGCAGGGACTCACCGGGGAGCTGTTTTTT. V usage is TRBV5-1 and J usage is TRBJ2-2, with D maybe TRBD2 (6 bases). The V end was cut by 0 bases, the J end by 4 bases, with 10 bases between. Germline values: CDR1 SGHRS, CDR2 YFSETQ. There are 15 residues in the CDR3.